This TCR beta chain is from a study of a mutant IDH1 vaccine in newly diagnosed glioma (TCRdb year 2021). Regarding the study in general: Of the 32 patients who were treated, around 62% were male and 37.5% were female, and the mean age was around 41 years. Before enrollment, patients had received standard therapy of radiotherapy alone, temozolomide alone, or radiochemotherapy with temozolomide; most received the combination. Peripheral blood was drawn at six visits: V03 (baseline), V05, V07, V10, V12 and V13. Longitudinal TCRB deep sequencing was done for about two dozen treated patients, wherever samples were available for exploratory analyses. The study at large found these results: Selection of PBMC samples for TCRB deep sequencing was based on availability. Pseudoprogression seemed to be unrelated to changes in the top peripheral T cell clonotypes found by TCRB sequencing. Vaccine-induced immune responses across multiple MHC alleles were detected in about 92% of patients. According to the authors, sample limitations meant that analyses of patient blood samples could not be reproduced.

Library generation was performed with the immunoSEQ multiplex PCR assay. Rearranged TCR beta chain sequences were amplified with the hsTCRB Kit following the manufacturer's protocol. An Illumina MiSeq was used to sequence the TCRB libraries. The original methods were these. Demultiplexing, trimming and gene mapping were performed with the kit vendor's proprietary platform. What TCRdb holds here is the immuneACCESS table cut down to in-frame rearrangements. Part of the clones is not present; checked against another copy, under half of the missing clones reflect an unresolved V gene, and the others are unexplained. V, J and clone size are taken as reported in that table, and D and trimming were inferred from the DNA itself. In this sample the table shows about 96,000 clones, 80% of which occur a single time. The ten largest clones add up to over 6.5% of the sample. This clone was counted a few times. No cognate antigen has been identified for it. The record has no base qualities; no much larger clone is one base away.

What the time point label conveys for this sample: baseline, week 1 (first vaccination visit). Per the publication, the treatment or condition label means: pre-vaccination baseline after standard-of-care therapy. Donors had newly diagnosed WHO grade 3 or 4 IDH1-mutant astrocytomas with loss of nuclear ATRX. The samples were drawn from NOA16, a multicentre, single-arm, open-label phase I trial in Germany that tested a mutant IDH1 peptide vaccine in humans for the first time. Visit V03 blood draws served as the baseline sample for immunogenicity testing. Genomic DNA for TCRB sequencing was isolated from EDTA blood with the DNeasy Blood and Tissue Kit. The germline V gene gives CDR1 as ENHRY and CDR2 as SYGVKD. The junction shows trimming of 11 bases on V and 13 bases on J, plus 20 bases between the germline ends. The CDR3, from cysteine to phenylalanine, totals 11 residues. Left in the record is the CDR3 DNA by itself, 33 bases read in frame from the first base.

The V and J genes are TRBV10-3 and TRBJ1-1; a tentative D match to TRBD1 spans 6 bases. Sequenced material: PBMCs, taken from a glioma patient treated with radiotherapy, temozolomide or both. This clonotype originated in a man aged 35-49 years with glioma. The nucleotides read TGTGCCGCCGGAAACCATCAGACAGGTTTCTTT. This is translated as CAAGNHQTGFF.